The T cell receptor beta chain under discussion was sequenced for a study of blood T cell repertoires in COVID-19. Looking at the study overall: The United States, Italy and Spain provided the acute and convalescent COVID-19 samples. T cells, B-cell-depleted T cells, or PBMCs provided the cDNA or gDNA that served as material.

In the authors' methods: Reference gene primer amplification yielded estimated nucleated cell counts. Measured with immunoSEQ multiplex PCR; TCRdb has only the in-frame clones, and not every one. Clone size and the V and J calls come from that table; the DNA yielded D and trimming. This sample has roughly 110,000 clones; around nine tenths occur once, and the top ten carry about 4.5%. This clonotype was sampled from a man aged 40-49 years with acute or convalescent COVID-19. The sample consisted of peripheral blood.

The CDR3 DNA reads TGTGCCAGCAGTTTTTCCGGGTACCAAGAGACCCAGTACTTC. It yields the protein CASSFSGYQETQYF. This sequence joins TRBV28 and TRBJ2-5, with no clear D. Germline CDR1 reads MDHEN; CDR2 reads SYDVKM. Trimming stripped 3 bases from V and 0 bases from J, with 8 bases between. The CDR3 totals 14 residues.